The 18 T cell receptor beta chains below were found in one sample sequenced in a study of chemoradiotherapy in HPV16-positive cancers. Sequencing was performed with immunoSEQ multiplex PCR; in TCRdb, only in-frame clones are kept and a portion is missing. The sample shows approximately 5,600 clones, about 74% of them seen only once. The sequencing used tumor tissue, collected from a patient who underwent chemoradiotherapy. The origin of the receptors is a human donor with HPV-associated anogenital cancer.

This clone showed up just once. The chain links TRBV5-1 to TRBJ1-4; no definite D call. Trimming left V 4 bases short and J 5 bases short, with 18 bases between. This CDR3 has 16 amino acids. CDR1 and CDR2 (germline): SGHRS, YFSETQ. CDR3 region: CASSPGPSIGNEKLFF. The CDR3 DNA follows: TGCGCCAGCAGCCCAGGACCGTCTATTGGGAATGAAAAACTGTTTTTT.

A single count supports this clone. The V call is TRBV29-1, the J call TRBJ2-2; a weak D match, TRBD1 (6 bases). The V and J ends lost 1 base and 7 bases respectively, with 10 bases between them. CDR3 length equals 13 residues. Germline values: CDR1 SQVTM, CDR2 ANQGSEA. The CDR3 DNA sequence: TGCAGCGTTGAAGTGGGGGCGAACGGGGAGCTGTTTTTT. Translation gives CSVEVGANGELFF.

The CDR3 here is CATSNPGLSWTGELFF. The CDR3 bases are TGTGCCACCAGCAATCCGGGACTAAGCTGGACCGGGGAGCTGTTTTTT. The genes are TRBV15 and TRBJ2-2, with 7 bases that match TRBD2. The junction had 10 bases not matched to a gene; V was cut back by 4 bases and J by 5 bases. Looked up from germline, CDR1 is LNHNV and CDR2 is YYDKDF (reference sequence). The CDR3 has 16 amino acids.

The chain combines TRBV6-6 with TRBJ1-6, with a possible D match to TRBD1 (6 bases). V shed 6 bases and J shed 9 bases, with 18 bases lying between them. The germline V gene has CDR1 MNHNY and CDR2 SVGAGI (reference sequence). CDR3 length equals 15 residues. DNA of the CDR3: TGTGCCAGCAGGCACAGGGATGCGGGGATTTCACCCCTCCACTTT. Its translation is CASRHRDAGISPLHF.

This clone was counted a single time. The gene calls are TRBV7-9 and TRBJ2-3, with D possibly TRBD2 on 6 matching bases. The germline V gene encodes CDR1 SEHNR and CDR2 FQNEAQ (reference sequence). The CDR3 is made up of 17 amino acids. V dropped 3 bases and J dropped 0 bases, with 16 bases sitting between them. The CDR3 DNA reads as TGTGCCAGCAGCTTTTGGGGGAGGAGGATGAGCACAGATACGCAGTATTTT. Amino acids: CASSFWGRRMSTDTQYF. Filled out from reference TRBV7-9 and TRBJ2-3, the complete variable domain reads DTGVSQNPRHKITKRGQNVTFRCDPISEHNRLYWYRQTLGQGPEFLTYFQNEAQLEKSRLLSDRFSAERPKGSFSTLEIQRTEQGDSAMYLCASSFWGRRMSTDTQYFGPGTRLTVL.

In its sample, this clone was seen a few times. This sequence joins TRBV4-2 and TRBJ2-2; 13 bases agree with TRBD2. The J segment lost 5 bases and the V segment lost 0 bases, leaving 9 bases of the junction unmatched. Germline V gene data show CDR1 as LGHNA and CDR2 as YNFKEQ. This CDR3 comprises 19 residues. CDR3 residues: CASSQEGLAGRAGTGELFF. The DNA for the CDR3 is TGTGCCAGCAGCCAAGAGGGACTAGCGGGAAGGGCGGGTACCGGGGAGCTGTTTTTT.

As regards this clone: A junction boundary mismatches the germline segment, possibly from a read error. The chain is built from TRBV6-1 and TRBJ2-6; the match to TRBD2 covers 9 bases. Germline V gene data show CDR1 as MNHNS and CDR2 as SASEGT. The CDR3 length is 18 residues. The CDR3 spells CASSVSLAGNSGANILTF. In DNA form, the CDR3 reads TGTGCCAGCAGTGTATCACTAGCGGGTAACTCTGGGGCCAACATCCTGACTTTC.

The chain joins TRBV25-1 to TRBJ2-5; tentatively, D is TRBD1 or TRBD2 (5 bases each). Germline V gene data show CDR1 as MGHDK and CDR2 as SYGVNS. V was clipped by 5 bases and J by 2 bases, with 15 bases between them. The length of the CDR3 is 15 residues. CDR3 protein: CASSSSVGEQETQYF. The CDR3 region has the DNA TGTGCCAGCAGTTCCTCAGTGGGGGAGCAAGAGACCCAGTACTTC.

This chain connects TRBV11-2 to TRBJ2-7; the D gene is possibly TRBD1 (5 bases). The V gene's germline CDR1 is SGHAT and CDR2 FQNNGV. This CDR3 region has 12 residues. The V and J ends lost 3 bases and 4 bases respectively, with 7 bases between them. CDR3 bases: TGTGCCAGCAGCTTTGACAGATACGAGCAGTACTTC. This encodes CASSFDRYEQYF.

By frequency in the sample, this clone is large (0.1 to 1%). The rearrangement uses TRBV2 and TRBJ2-2; 7 nucleotides line up with TRBD1. In germline, CDR1 is SNHLY, CDR2 FYNNEI. The trim removed 6 bases at V and 0 bases at J, leaving 7 bases unmatched. The CDR3 loop spans 16 amino acids. CDR3 sequence reads: CASSDTGAPNTGELFF. As DNA, the CDR3 is TGTGCCAGCAGCGACACAGGGGCCCCGAACACCGGGGAGCTGTTTTTT. Full variable domain (missing parts from reference TRBV2 and TRBJ2-2): EPEVTQTPSHQVTQMGQEVILRCVPISNHLYFYWYRQILGQKVEFLVSFYNNEISEKSEIFDDQFSVERPDGSNFTLKIRSTKLEDSAMYFCASSDTGAPNTGELFFGEGSRLTVL.

This rearrangement joins TRBV10-3 to TRBJ2-3; D not certain. Germline loops: CDR1 ENHRY, CDR2 SYGVKD. The CDR3 is 11 amino acids. V lost 10 bases and J lost 1, with 6 bases in between. The CDR3 loop reads CATLGTDTQYF. The CDR3 region has the DNA TGTGCCACCCTGGGCACAGATACGCAGTATTTT.

This clone has a single count. The J gene is TRBJ2-1, the V gene TRBV15, with unresolved D. In germline, CDR1 is LNHNV, CDR2 YYDKDF (reference sequence). V lost 5 bases to trimming and J lost 0 bases, with 8 bases between them. This CDR3 spans 14 amino acids. The DNA for the CDR3 is TGTGCCACCAGCCCCCCGGACTCCTACAATGAGCAGTTCTTC. Protein: CATSPPDSYNEQFF.

The CDR3 sequence: CASSKNFEGNQPQHF. CDR3 nucleotide sequence: TGTGCCAGCAGTAAAAATTTCGAAGGCAATCAGCCCCAGCATTTT. The chain combines TRBV11-2 with TRBJ1-5; D is ambiguous. Germline V gene sequence: CDR1 SGHAT, CDR2 FQNNGV. This CDR3 spans 15 amino acids. V was cut by 6 bases and J by 2 bases, with 14 bases left in between.

This sequence joins TRBV7-8 and TRBJ1-5; a weak D match, TRBD1 (6 bases). There are 15 residues in the CDR3. Per germline, CDR1 SGHVS and CDR2 FQNEAQ. The V gene lost 5 bases and the J gene lost 6 bases, with 17 bases spanning the gap. The CDR3 DNA is TGTGCCAGCAGCCGGTCGGGGGCAGTTTCTCAGCCCCAGCATTTT. This gives the protein CASSRSGAVSQPQHF. Together with reference TRBV7-8 and TRBJ1-5, the CDR3 gives the full variable domain: GAGVSQSPRYKVAKRGQDVALRCDPISGHVSLFWYQQALGQGPEFLTYFQNEAQLDKSGLPSDRFFAERPEGSVSTLKIQRTQQEDSAVYLCASSRSGAVSQPQHFGDGTRLSIL.

V is TRBV4-1 and J is TRBJ1-5; D gene uncertain. The germline V and J ends were trimmed by 0 bases and 7 bases, with 7 bases remaining between them. Germline assignment: CDR1 MGHRA and CDR2 YSYEKL. The CDR3 spans 13 residues. CDR3 coding DNA: TGCGCCAGCAGCCAAGATGATTCGCAGCCCCAGCATTTT. This encodes CASSQDDSQPQHF.

The V and J genes are TRBV5-1 and TRBJ2-5; D is possibly TRBD2 (8 bases). CDR1 is SGHRS, CDR2 YFSETQ, per germline. The CDR3 has 15 residues. Trimming left V 1 base short and J 5 bases short, with 15 bases between. CDR3 DNA sequence: TGCGCCAGCAGCTTGTTTCCGGGAGGGGGCGAGACCCAGTACTTC. This codes for CASSLFPGGGETQYF.

Written as DNA, the CDR3 is TGTGCCAGCAGTGACCTAAAAGCCCCGGGACGCTACACCTTC. Amino acids: CASSDLKAPGRYTF. The V and J genes are TRBV6-4 and TRBJ1-2, with TRBD1 as a possible D gene (5 bases). The CDR3 length is 14 residues. Germline CDR1 reads MRHNA; CDR2 reads SNTAGT. V gave up 2 bases and J gave up 9 bases, with 16 bases separating them.

The J gene is TRBJ2-1, the V gene TRBV11-2; no firm D call. The CDR3 covers 15 residues. Per the germline V gene, CDR1 is SGHAT and CDR2 is FQNNGV. Trimming removed 0 bases at V and 0 bases at J, with 6 bases between. The CDR3 sequence is CASSLEVSSYNEQFF. CDR3 DNA sequence: TGTGCCAGCAGCTTAGAGGTGAGCTCCTACAATGAGCAGTTCTTC. The whole variable domain, remainder taken from reference TRBV11-2 and TRBJ2-1, is EAGVAQSPRYKIIEKRQSVAFWCNPISGHATLYWYQQILGQGPKLLIQFQNNGVVDDSQLPKDRFSAERLKGVDSTLKIQPAKLEDSAVYLCASSLEVSSYNEQFFGPGTRLTVL.